The 12 T cell receptor beta chains given below trace back to one sample, sequenced in a study of blood T cells in healthy people across ages. A sample-barcoded 5' primer and a J-beta primer mix were used in a second PCR of about 7 to 12 cycles. TCRdb analysed the 5' RACE reads with MiXCR anew, one entry per CDR3 protein. The repertoire includes about a million distinct CDR3 sequences, roughly two fifths of them detected once, and about an eighth sits in the top ten. The specimen was blood. These receptors were collected from a man between 18 and 35 years old in good health.

The V and J genes are TRBV10-3 and TRBJ2-2; 7 nucleotides match TRBD2. The CDR3 is 17 residues long. V dropped 2 bases and J dropped 2; count of bases not matched to a gene: 8. Germline V CDR1 and CDR2: ENHRY, SYGVKD. CDR3 DNA sequence: TGTGCCATCAGTGAGCCGAACCAGGGACTAAACACCGGGGAGCTGTTTTTT. Its translation is CAISEPNQGLNTGELFF.

This clonotype appeared once. The junction shows a germline mismatch at one end, possibly a read error. V gene TRBV7-9 combines with J gene TRBJ2-1, with D perhaps matching TRBD1 (6 bases). This CDR3 spans 15 amino acids. The germline V gene encodes CDR1 SEHNR and CDR2 FQNEAQ (reference sequence). The CDR3 protein is CVSSLWDIPYNEQFF. CDR3 DNA: TGTGTCAGCAGCCTCTGGGACATCCCGTACAATGAGCAGTTCTTC.

This clonotype was found a few times. This sequence joins TRBV5-5 and TRBJ2-3; possible D gene TRBD1, 7 bases. This CDR3 region has 14 residues. V was clipped by 4 bases and J by 6 bases, with 15 bases between them. Germline CDR1 SGHKS, CDR2 YYEKEE (reference sequence). The CDR3 DNA reads as TGTGCCAGCAGCACGCAGGGGGGCCTCGATACGCAGTATTTT. Residues: CASSTQGGLDTQYF.

This clonotype was detected only a few times. This sequence joins TRBV14 and TRBJ2-5, with D possibly matching TRBD1 (5 bases). Germline CDR1 reads SGHDN; CDR2 reads FVKESK. V shed 0 bases and J shed 2 bases, with 10 bases lying between them. The CDR3 is made up of 15 amino acids. As DNA, the CDR3 is TGTGCCAGCAGCCAAGACCAGGGCAGACAAGAGACCCAGTACTTC. Protein sequence: CASSQDQGRQETQYF.

Regarding this clonotype: An end of the junction differs from the germline gene, which may be a read error. The V call is TRBV4-3, the J call TRBJ1-4; tentatively, D is TRBD1 (6 bases). Per germline, CDR1 LGHNA and CDR2 YSLEER. The CDR3 is 17 amino acids. CDR3 residues: CASNQRSDRATNEKLFF. In nucleotides, the CDR3 is TGCGCCAGCAACCAACGATCGGACAGAGCAACTAATGAAAAACTGTTTTTT.

This clonotype occurred a few times. CDR3 residues: CASSWSIRNTEAFF. DNA of the CDR3: TGTGCCAGCAGTTGGTCGATTAGGAACACTGAAGCTTTCTTT. V and J are TRBV12-3 or TRBV12-4 and TRBJ1-1; D unresolved. The CDR3 contains 14 residues. V lost 4 bases and J 1 base, leaving 10 bases between the germline ends.

This clonotype was seen at least ten times. The chain joins TRBV2 to TRBJ1-2; D is undetermined. CDR1 and CDR2 (germline): SNHLY, FYNNEI. The V end was cut by 8 bases, the J end by 4 bases, with 11 bases between. The CDR3 has 12 residues. This CDR3 is CASSPPTYGYTF. As DNA, the CDR3 is TGTGCCAGCTCCCCGCCAACCTATGGCTACACCTTC. Looking up the rest from reference TRBV2 and TRBJ1-2 gives the full variable domain: EPEVTQTPSHQVTQMGQEVILRCVPISNHLYFYWYRQILGQKVEFLVSFYNNEISEKSEIFDDQFSVERPDGSNFTLKIRSTKLEDSAMYFCASSPPTYGYTFGSGTRLTVV.

The chain employs TRBV4-3 and TRBJ1-6; D is perhaps TRBD1 (5 bases). Looked up from germline, CDR1 is LGHNA and CDR2 is YSLEER. CDR3 size: 20 residues. Trimming removed 0 bases at V and 0 bases at J, with 18 bases between. The chain's CDR3 is CASSQDLSLGRSSYNSPLHF. The CDR3 DNA reads TGCGCCAGCAGCCAAGATCTTTCATTGGGACGGTCCTCCTATAATTCACCCCTCCACTTT.

This sequence joins TRBV6-1 and TRBJ1-5; 8 bases match TRBD1. Germline lookup yields CDR1 MNHNS and CDR2 SASEGT. Germline trimming cut 3 bases from V and 4 bases from J; bases unmatched to any gene: 8. CDR3 size: 16 residues. CDR3 protein: CASSDSRGQTNQPQHF. The DNA for the CDR3 is TGTGCCAGCAGTGATTCCAGGGGGCAGACTAATCAGCCCCAGCATTTT.

This chain uses TRBV6-5 with TRBJ2-3; D gene ambiguous. This CDR3 spans 14 amino acids. V lost 4 bases and J lost 0, with 8 bases in between. Germline CDR1 MNHEY, CDR2 SVGAGI. The CDR3 nucleotides are TGTGCCAGCAGTTGCAGTAGAAGCACAGATACGCAGTATTTT. Protein product: CASSCSRSTDTQYF.

V gene TRBV4-1 combines with J gene TRBJ2-2; D not certain. Germline V gene sequence: CDR1 MGHRA, CDR2 YSYEKL. The CDR3 length is 14 residues. Trimming cost V 2 bases and J 4 bases, with 8 bases left between them. In nucleotides, the CDR3 is TGCGCCAGCAGCCAAAGGGTCGGCACCGGGGAGCTGTTTTTT. Residues: CASSQRVGTGELFF.

The chain recombines TRBV27 with TRBJ1-5; the match to TRBD1 covers 10 bases. The trim removed 0 bases at V and 7 bases at J, leaving 3 bases unmatched. The CDR3 is made up of 15 amino acids. The germline V gene has CDR1 MNHEY and CDR2 SMNVEV (reference sequence). The CDR3 sequence is CASSLSTGGGQPQHF. The CDR3 nucleotides read TGTGCCAGCAGTTTATCGACAGGGGGCGGACAGCCCCAGCATTTT.